This T cell receptor beta chain comes out of a study of T cell responses to AZD1222 COVID-19 vaccine. TCRdb's table, derived via immunoSEQ multiplex PCR, lists solely in-frame clones and lacks some. This table holds some 150,000 clones, 70% to 90% found once. From germline, CDR1 is KGHSH and CDR2 LQKENI. V shed 3 bases, J shed 5 bases, and the junction held 10 bases outside the gene matches. The CDR3 is 15 residues long. This clone was found once. The TCR comes from an adult in good health. Sequenced material: peripheral blood, taken on day 0 of AZD1222 vaccination. This sequence joins TRBV18 and TRBJ2-7, with 7 positions matching TRBD1. The CDR3: CASSPTLGQPNEQYF. DNA of the CDR3: TGTGCCAGCTCACCCACCCTGGGACAGCCCAACGAGCAGTACTTC. The full variable domain, completed using reference TRBV18 and TRBJ2-7, is NAGVMQNPRHLVRRRGQEARLRCSPMKGHSHVYWYRQLPEEGLKFMVYLQKENIIDESGMPKERFSAEFPKEGPSILRIQQVVRGDSAAYFCASSPTLGQPNEQYFGPGTRLTVT.